These 12 T cell receptor beta chains were all obtained from the same sample, sequenced in a study of blood T cell repertoires in COVID-19. This table comes from immunoSEQ multiplex PCR, and its TCRdb copy is limited to in-frame clones, with some not included. The table includes under 200,000 clones, around 80% detected once. The sample taken for sequencing was PBMCs or T cells enriched from blood (not recorded which). These receptor sequences come from an older woman who had recovered from COVID-19.

At least ten counts were recorded for this clone. This chain links TRBV4-1 with TRBJ1-5, with 8 nucleotides matching TRBD1. Germline CDR1 and CDR2: MGHRA and YSYEKL. The CDR3 contains 15 residues. V trimming: 0 bases; J trimming: 5 bases; junction bases outside the gene matches: 3. CDR3 nucleotides: TGCGCCAGCAGCCAAGAGGTGACAGGGGATCAGCCCCAGCATTTT. Amino acid sequence: CASSQEVTGDQPQHF.

The chain uses TRBV3-1 (or the pseudogene TRBV3-2) and TRBJ2-7; 8 nucleotides align to TRBD2. Unmatched junction bases numbered 0, after V lost 3 bases and J lost 5 bases. CDR3 length: 12 amino acids. In germline, CDR1 is LGHDT, CDR2 YNNKEL (reference sequence). CDR3 DNA sequence: TGTGCCAGCAGCCAGCGGGGGGACGAGCAGTACTTC. This gives the protein CASSQRGDEQYF.

CDR3 DNA sequence: TGTGCCAGCAGTACAGGGTACAATGAGCAGTTCTTC. This gives the protein CASSTGYNEQFF. V and J are TRBV12-3 or TRBV12-4 and TRBJ2-1, with D possibly matching TRBD1 (6 bases). The CDR3 is 12 amino acids. V was pared by 5 bases and J by 4 bases, with 6 bases between.

The chain links TRBV5-1 to TRBJ2-5; 13 nucleotides align to TRBD2. The CDR3 has 18 residues. J was trimmed by 2 bases and V by 4 bases; bases with no gene match: 11. CDR1 is SGHRS and CDR2 is YFSETQ in the germline V gene. CDR3 nucleotide sequence: TGCGCCAGCAGCCCTGGTATTCGACTAGCGGGGGGTCAAGAGACCCAGTACTTC. Encoded protein: CASSPGIRLAGGQETQYF.

The rearrangement links TRBV5-5 to TRBJ2-3; possible D gene TRBD2, 6 bases. Trimming took off 3 bases at V and 0 bases at J, with 20 bases between the two ends. CDR1 SGHKS and CDR2 YYEKEE come from the germline V gene (reference sequence). This CDR3 is built from 18 residues. DNA of the CDR3: TGTGCCAGCAGCTCGGGGGTTGGCCCTCAAGCTAGCACAGATACGCAGTATTTT. Residues: CASSSGVGPQASTDTQYF.

The chain carries TRBV11-2 and TRBJ1-1; 9 nucleotides match TRBD1. Germline CDR1 is SGHAT and CDR2 is FQNNGV. The CDR3 length is 14 residues. V lost 6 bases to trimming and J lost 5 bases; unmatched junction nucleotides: 7. The CDR3 DNA reads as TGTGCCAGCAGACCTGACAGGGGGGGGACTGAAGCTTTCTTT. As protein: CASRPDRGGTEAFF.

The gene calls are TRBV20-1 and TRBJ1-1, with D perhaps TRBD1 (5 bases). The CDR3 contains 10 residues. Germline CDR1 reads DFQATT; CDR2 reads SNEGSKA (reference sequence). V lost 3 bases to trimming and J lost 12 bases, with 11 bases between them. In DNA form, the CDR3 reads TGCAGTGCTAGCCAGGGTGGTACTTTCTTT. Protein sequence: CSASQGGTFF.

The chain couples TRBV19 to TRBJ2-7; a possible D gene is TRBD2 (5 bases). The germline gives CDR1 LNHDA, CDR2 SQIVND (reference sequence). Trimming took 6 bases from V and 3 from J, leaving 21 bases between them. The CDR3 extends over 16 amino acids. For the CDR3, the DNA is TGTGCCAGTAGCCACATGGTGGACTCCGAAATCTACGAGCAGTACTTC. Translating gives CASSHMVDSEIYEQYF.

The chain links TRBV2 to TRBJ2-7, with 7 bases fitting TRBD1. V was clipped by 5 bases and J by 0 bases; unmatched bases: 7. This CDR3 comprises 15 residues. CDR1 is SNHLY, CDR2 FYNNEI, per germline. The chain's CDR3 is CASSRNRGSSYEQYF. For the CDR3, the DNA is TGTGCCAGCAGTCGTAACAGGGGAAGCTCCTACGAGCAGTACTTC.

This clone was seen only a few times. This chain's CDR3 is CAIGGVRADEQYF. The CDR3 bases are TGTGCCATTGGAGGGGTTCGCGCTGACGAGCAGTACTTC. The genes are TRBV10-3 and TRBJ2-7, with D perhaps TRBD2 (6 bases). The CDR3 covers 13 residues. V lost 9 bases and J 5 bases, leaving 17 bases between the germline ends. Looked up from germline, CDR1 is ENHRY and CDR2 is SYGVKD.

The chain uses TRBV5-6 and TRBJ1-1, with D unresolved. This CDR3 is built from 14 residues. Trimming took 2 bases from V and 2 from J, leaving 10 bases between them. Per germline, CDR1 SGHDT and CDR2 YYEEEE. Here the CDR3 reads CASSLPTQNTEAFF. The CDR3 DNA reads TGTGCCAGCAGCTTACCCACACAAAACACTGAAGCTTTCTTT.

This clone has only a few counts. The chain carries TRBV11-2 and TRBJ2-5; D is possibly TRBD1 (6 bases). The CDR3 loop spans 15 amino acids. V dropped 5 bases and J dropped 2 bases, with 15 bases sitting between them. The germline V gene has CDR1 SGHAT and CDR2 FQNNGV. CDR3 sequence reads: CASSHSYGTQETQYF. CDR3 bases: TGTGCCAGCAGCCATTCTTACGGGACACAAGAGACCCAGTACTTC.